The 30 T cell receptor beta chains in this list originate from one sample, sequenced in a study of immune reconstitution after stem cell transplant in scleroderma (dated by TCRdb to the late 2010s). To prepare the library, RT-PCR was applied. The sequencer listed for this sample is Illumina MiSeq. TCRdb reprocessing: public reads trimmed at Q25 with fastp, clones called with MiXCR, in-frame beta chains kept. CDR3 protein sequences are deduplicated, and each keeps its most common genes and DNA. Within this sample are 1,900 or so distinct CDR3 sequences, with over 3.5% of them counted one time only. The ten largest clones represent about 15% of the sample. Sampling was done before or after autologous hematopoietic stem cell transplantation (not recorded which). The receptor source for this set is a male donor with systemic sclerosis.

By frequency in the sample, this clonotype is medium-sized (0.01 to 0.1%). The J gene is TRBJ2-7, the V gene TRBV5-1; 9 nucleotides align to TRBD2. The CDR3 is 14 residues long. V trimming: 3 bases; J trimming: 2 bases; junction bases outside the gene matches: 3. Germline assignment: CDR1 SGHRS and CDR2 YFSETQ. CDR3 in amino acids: CASSWASGAYEQYF. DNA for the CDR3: TGCGCCAGCAGCTGGGCTAGCGGGGCCTACGAGCAGTACTTC.

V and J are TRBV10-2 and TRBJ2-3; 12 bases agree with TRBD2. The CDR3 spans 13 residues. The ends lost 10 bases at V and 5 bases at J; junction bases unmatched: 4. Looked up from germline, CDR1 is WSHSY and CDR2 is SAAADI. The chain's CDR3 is CATRLAGEDTQYF. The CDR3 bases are TGCGCCACCAGACTAGCGGGAGAAGATACGCAGTATTTT.

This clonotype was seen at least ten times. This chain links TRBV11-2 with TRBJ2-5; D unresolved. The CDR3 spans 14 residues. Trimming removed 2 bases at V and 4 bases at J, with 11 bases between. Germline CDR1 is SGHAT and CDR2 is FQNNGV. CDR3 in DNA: TGTGCCAGCAGCTTACGGTGGGCCCGAGAGACCCAGTACTTC. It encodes CASSLRWARETQYF. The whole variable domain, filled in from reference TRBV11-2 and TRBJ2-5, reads EAGVAQSPRYKIIEKRQSVAFWCNPISGHATLYWYQQILGQGPKLLIQFQNNGVVDDSQLPKDRFSAERLKGVDSTLKIQPAKLEDSAVYLCASSLRWARETQYFGPGTRLLVL.

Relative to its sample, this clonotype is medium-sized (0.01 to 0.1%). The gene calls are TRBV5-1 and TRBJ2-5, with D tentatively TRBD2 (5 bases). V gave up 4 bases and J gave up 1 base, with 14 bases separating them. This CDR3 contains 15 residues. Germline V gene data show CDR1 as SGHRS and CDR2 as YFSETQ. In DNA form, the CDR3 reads TGCGCCAGCAGCAGAGGTCGAGCGGCCCAAGAGACCCAGTACTTC. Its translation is CASSRGRAAQETQYF.

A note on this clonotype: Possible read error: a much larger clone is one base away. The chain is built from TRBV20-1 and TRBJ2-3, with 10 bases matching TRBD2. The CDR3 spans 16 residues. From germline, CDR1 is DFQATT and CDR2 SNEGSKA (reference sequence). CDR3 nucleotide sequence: TGCAGTGCTGGAGATCCCCTAGCGGGGGCCACAGATACGCAGTATTTT. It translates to CSAGDPLAGATDTQYF.

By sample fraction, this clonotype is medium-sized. CDR3 residues: CASSPEGNTQYF. The CDR3, as DNA: TGTGCCAGCTCGCCTGAAGGGAATACGCAGTATTTT. V gene TRBV18 combines with J gene TRBJ2-3; D unclear. Trimming shortened V by 6 bases and J by 7 bases, and 11 bases separated the two germline ends. CDR1 is KGHSH, CDR2 LQKENI, per germline. CDR3 length: 12 amino acids. The variable domain in full, completed from reference TRBV18 and TRBJ2-3, reads NAGVMQNPRHLVRRRGQEARLRCSPMKGHSHVYWYRQLPEEGLKFMVYLQKENIIDESGMPKERFSAEFPKEGPSILRIQQVVRGDSAAYFCASSPEGNTQYFGPGTRLTVL.

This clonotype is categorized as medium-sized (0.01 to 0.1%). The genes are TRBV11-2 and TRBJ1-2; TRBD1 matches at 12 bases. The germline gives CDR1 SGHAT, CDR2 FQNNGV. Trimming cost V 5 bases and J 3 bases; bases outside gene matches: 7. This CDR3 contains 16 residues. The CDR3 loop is CASSQGTGGADYGYTF. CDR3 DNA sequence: TGTGCCAGCAGCCAGGGGACAGGGGGCGCGGACTATGGCTACACCTTC.

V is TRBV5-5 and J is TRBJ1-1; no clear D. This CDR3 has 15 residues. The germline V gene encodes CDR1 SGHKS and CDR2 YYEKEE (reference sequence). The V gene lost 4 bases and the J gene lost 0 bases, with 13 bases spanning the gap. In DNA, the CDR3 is TGTGCCAGCAGCGAAGGCAGGATCGTGAACACTGAAGCTTTCTTT. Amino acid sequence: CASSEGRIVNTEAFF.

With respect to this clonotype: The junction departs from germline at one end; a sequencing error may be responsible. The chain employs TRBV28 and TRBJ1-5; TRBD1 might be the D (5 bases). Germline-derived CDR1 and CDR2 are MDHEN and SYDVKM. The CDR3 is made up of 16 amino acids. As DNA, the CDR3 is TGTGCTACCGAAACCCCGGGGGGGGTGGTGAATCAGTCCCAGCATTTT. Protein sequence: CATETPGGVVNQSQHF.

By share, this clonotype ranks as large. CDR3: CASSGRKGQVFLLASNQPQHF. The CDR3 DNA sequence: TGTGCCAGCAGTGGGAGAAAGGGACAGGTCTTTCTCTTAGCGAGCAATCAGCCCCAGCATTTT. The V and J genes are TRBV6-1 and TRBJ1-5; the match to TRBD1 covers 8 bases. CDR1 is MNHNS, CDR2 SASEGT, per germline. The CDR3 extends over 21 amino acids. After removal of 4 bases from V and 1 base from J, the junction contained 21 bases not matched to a gene.

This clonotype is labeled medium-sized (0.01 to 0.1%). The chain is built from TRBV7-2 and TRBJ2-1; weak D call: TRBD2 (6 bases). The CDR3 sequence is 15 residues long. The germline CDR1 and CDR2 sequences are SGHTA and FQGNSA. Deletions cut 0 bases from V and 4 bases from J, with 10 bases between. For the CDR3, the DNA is TGTGCCAGCAGCTTAGCGGGTAGCGGTTACAATGAGCAGTTCTTC. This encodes CASSLAGSGYNEQFF.

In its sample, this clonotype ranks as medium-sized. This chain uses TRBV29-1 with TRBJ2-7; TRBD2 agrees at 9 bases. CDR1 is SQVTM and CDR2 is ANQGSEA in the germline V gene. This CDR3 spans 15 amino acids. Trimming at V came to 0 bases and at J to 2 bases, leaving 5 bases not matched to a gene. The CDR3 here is CSVEERLAGTYEQYF. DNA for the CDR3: TGCAGCGTTGAAGAAAGGCTAGCGGGAACCTACGAGCAGTACTTC.

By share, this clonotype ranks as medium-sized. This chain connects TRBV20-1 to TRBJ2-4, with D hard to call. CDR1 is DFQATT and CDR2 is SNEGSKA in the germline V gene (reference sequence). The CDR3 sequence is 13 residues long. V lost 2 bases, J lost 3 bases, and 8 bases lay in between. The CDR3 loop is CSARLVDKNIQYF. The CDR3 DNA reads TGCAGTGCTAGACTAGTTGACAAAAACATTCAGTACTTC.

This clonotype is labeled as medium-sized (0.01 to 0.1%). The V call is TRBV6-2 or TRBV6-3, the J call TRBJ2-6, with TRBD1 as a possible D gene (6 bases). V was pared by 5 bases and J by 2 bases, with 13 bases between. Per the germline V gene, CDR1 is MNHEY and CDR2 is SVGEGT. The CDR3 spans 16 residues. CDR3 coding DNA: TGTGCCAGCAGTCCCCGACAGGCGACTGGGGCCAACGTCCTGACTTTC. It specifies CASSPRQATGANVLTF.

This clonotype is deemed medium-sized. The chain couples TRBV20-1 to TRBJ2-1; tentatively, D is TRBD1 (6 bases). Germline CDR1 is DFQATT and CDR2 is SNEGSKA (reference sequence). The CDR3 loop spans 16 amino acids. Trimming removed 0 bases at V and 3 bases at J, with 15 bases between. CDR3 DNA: TGCAGTGCTAGAGAACGACAGGCGGCCAACTACAATGAGCAGTTCTTC. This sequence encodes CSARERQAANYNEQFF.

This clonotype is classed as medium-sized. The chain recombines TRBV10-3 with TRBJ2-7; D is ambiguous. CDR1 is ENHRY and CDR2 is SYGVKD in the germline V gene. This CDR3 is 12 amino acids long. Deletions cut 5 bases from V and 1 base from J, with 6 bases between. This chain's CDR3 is CAISLGSYEQYF. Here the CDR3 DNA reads TGTGCCATCAGTTTGGGGTCCTACGAGCAGTACTTC.

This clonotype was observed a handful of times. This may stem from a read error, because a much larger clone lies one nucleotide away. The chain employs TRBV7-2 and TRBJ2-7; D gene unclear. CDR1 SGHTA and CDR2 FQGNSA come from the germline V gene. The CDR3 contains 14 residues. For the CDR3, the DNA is TGTGTCAGCAGTCCAATAGATCCCCTCTACGAGCAGTACTTC. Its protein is CVSSPIDPLYEQYF.

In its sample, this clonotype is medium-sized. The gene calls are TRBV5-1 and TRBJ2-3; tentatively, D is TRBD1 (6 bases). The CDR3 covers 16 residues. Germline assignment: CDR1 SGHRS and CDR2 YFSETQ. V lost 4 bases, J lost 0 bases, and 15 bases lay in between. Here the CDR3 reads CASSRLADSSTDTQYF. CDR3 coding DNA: TGCGCCAGCAGCCGACTCGCGGACAGCAGCACAGATACGCAGTATTTT.

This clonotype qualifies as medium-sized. CDR3 protein: CASSVDREETQYF. The CDR3 bases are TGTGCCAGCAGTGTGGACAGGGAAGAGACCCAGTACTTC. V usage is TRBV12-3 or TRBV12-4 and J usage is TRBJ2-5; 8 nucleotides agree with TRBD1. V lost 5 bases, J lost 3 bases, and 2 bases stayed unmatched. This CDR3 contains 13 residues.

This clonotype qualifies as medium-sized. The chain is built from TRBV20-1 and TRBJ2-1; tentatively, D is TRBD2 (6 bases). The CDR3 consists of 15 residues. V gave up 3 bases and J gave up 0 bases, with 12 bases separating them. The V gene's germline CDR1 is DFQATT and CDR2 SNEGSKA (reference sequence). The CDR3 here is CSARELGSSYNEQFF. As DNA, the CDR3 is TGCAGTGCTAGGGAGCTCGGGAGCTCCTACAATGAGCAGTTCTTC.

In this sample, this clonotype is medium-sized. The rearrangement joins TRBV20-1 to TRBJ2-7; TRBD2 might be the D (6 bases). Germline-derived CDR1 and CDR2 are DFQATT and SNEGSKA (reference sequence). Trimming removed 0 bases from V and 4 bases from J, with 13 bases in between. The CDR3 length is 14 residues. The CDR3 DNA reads TGCAGTGCTAGAGAGCAGGGCGCGGGGTACGAGCAGTACTTC. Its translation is CSAREQGAGYEQYF.

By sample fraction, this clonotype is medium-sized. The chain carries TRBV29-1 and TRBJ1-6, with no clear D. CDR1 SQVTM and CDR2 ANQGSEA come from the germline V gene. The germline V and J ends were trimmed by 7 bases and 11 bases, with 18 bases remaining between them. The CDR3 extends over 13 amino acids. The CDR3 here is CSALMPPGPPLHF. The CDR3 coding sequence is TGCAGCGCCTTAATGCCCCCAGGCCCACCCCTCCACTTT.

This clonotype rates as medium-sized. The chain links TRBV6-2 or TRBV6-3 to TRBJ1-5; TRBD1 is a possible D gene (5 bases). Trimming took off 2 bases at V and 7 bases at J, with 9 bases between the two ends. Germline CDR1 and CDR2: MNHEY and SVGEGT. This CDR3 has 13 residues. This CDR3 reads CASSYRGDQPQHF. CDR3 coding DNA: TGTGCCAGCAGTTACCGGGGGGACCAGCCCCAGCATTTT.

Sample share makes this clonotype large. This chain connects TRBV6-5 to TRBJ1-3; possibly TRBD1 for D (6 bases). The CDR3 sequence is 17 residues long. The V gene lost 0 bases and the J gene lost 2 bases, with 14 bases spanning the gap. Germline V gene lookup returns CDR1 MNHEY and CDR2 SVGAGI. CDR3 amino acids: CASSYSRGGTAGNTIYF. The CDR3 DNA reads TGTGCCAGCAGTTACTCGAGGGGGGGTACAGCTGGAAACACCATATATTTT.

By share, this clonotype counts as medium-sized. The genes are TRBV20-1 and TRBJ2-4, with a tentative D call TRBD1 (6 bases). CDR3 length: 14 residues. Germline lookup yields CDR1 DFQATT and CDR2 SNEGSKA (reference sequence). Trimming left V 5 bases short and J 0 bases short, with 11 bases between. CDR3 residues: CSAGTRGAKNIQYF. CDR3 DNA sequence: TGCAGTGCTGGTACCAGGGGAGCCAAAAACATTCAGTACTTC.

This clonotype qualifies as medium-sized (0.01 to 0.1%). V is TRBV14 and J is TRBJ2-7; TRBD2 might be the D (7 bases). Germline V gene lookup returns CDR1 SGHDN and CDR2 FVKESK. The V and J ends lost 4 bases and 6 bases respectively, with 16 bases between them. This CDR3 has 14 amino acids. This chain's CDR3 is CASSRGRETFEQYF. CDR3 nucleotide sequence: TGTGCCAGCAGCCGGGGGCGGGAGACGTTCGAGCAGTACTTC. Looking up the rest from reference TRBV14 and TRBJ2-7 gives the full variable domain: EAGVTQFPSHSVIEKGQTVTLRCDPISGHDNLYWYRRVMGKEIKFLLHFVKESKQDESGMPNNRFLAERTGGTYSTLKVQPAELEDSGVYFCASSRGRETFEQYFGPGTRLTVT.

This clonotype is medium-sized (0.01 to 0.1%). The CDR3 DNA is TGTGCCAGCAGCTTACCTCTGCGGGGCGCTGACTACGAGCAGTACTTC. The encoded protein is CASSLPLRGADYEQYF. The genes are TRBV7-9 and TRBJ2-7, with TRBD2 as a possible D gene (6 bases). Germline V gene lookup returns CDR1 SEHNR and CDR2 FQNEAQ (reference sequence). The ends were cut back, 2 bases at V and 3 bases at J, with 17 bases in the middle. CDR3 size: 16 residues.

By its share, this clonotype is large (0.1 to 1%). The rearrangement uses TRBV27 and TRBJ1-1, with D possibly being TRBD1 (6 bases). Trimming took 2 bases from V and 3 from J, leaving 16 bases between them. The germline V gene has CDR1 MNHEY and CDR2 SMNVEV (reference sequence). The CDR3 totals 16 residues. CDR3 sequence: CASSLVLPGVYTEAFF. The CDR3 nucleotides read TGTGCCAGCAGTTTAGTCCTCCCAGGGGTTTACACTGAAGCTTTCTTT.

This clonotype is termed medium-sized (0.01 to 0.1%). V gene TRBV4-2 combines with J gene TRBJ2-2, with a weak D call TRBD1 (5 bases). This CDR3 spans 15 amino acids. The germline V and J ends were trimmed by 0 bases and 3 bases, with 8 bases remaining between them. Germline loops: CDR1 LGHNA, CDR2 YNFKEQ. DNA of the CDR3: TGTGCCAGCAGCCAAGAGACAGTATACACCGGGGAGCTGTTTTTT. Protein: CASSQETVYTGELFF.

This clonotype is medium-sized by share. CDR3 nucleotides: TGCGCCAGCATTGGGGCGGGGGCCTACGAGCAGTACTTC. This codes for CASIGAGAYEQYF. V usage is TRBV4-3 and J usage is TRBJ2-7; 7 bases map to TRBD2. Trimming at V came to 7 bases and at J to 2 bases, leaving 5 bases not matched to a gene. The CDR3 length is 13 residues. Germline V gives CDR1 LGHNA, CDR2 YSLEER.